This T cell receptor (beta chain) was sequenced for a study of glioma-infiltrating T cells. Study-level results: CDR3 overlap between tissue and blood was very small. Gliomas, especially low-grade, showed above-expected tissue-blood divergence; non-neoplastic patients showed below.

The V gene lost 8 bases and the J gene lost 4 bases, with 16 bases spanning the gap. This CDR3 comprises 14 residues. Germline V CDR1 and CDR2: SNHLY, FYNNEI. This clonotype occurred many times. Its specificity is not known. Amplification of TCR alpha and beta CDR3 regions from RNA used iRepertoire nested multiplex PCR. Using its own MiXCR run on the multiplex PCR reads, TCRdb lists one record per CDR3 protein. Of some 160,000 distinct CDR3 sequences listed, 43% are singletons. The J gene is TRBJ2-3, the V gene TRBV2; TRBD2 might be the D (6 bases). The sequence was collected from a human donor with low-grade glioma or glioblastoma, undergoing nonglioma brain surgery, or in good health (not recorded which). The sequencing sample was made of glioma tissue, nonneoplastic brain tissue, or PBMCs (not recorded which). DNA of the CDR3: TGTGCCAGCTCAAGGGAGGCTGGGGCAGATACGCAGTATTTT. Protein: CASSREAGADTQYF. Supplemented by reference TRBV2 and TRBJ2-3, the full variable domain reads EPEVTQTPSHQVTQMGQEVILRCVPISNHLYFYWYRQILGQKVEFLVSFYNNEISEKSEIFDDQFSVERPDGSNFTLKIRSTKLEDSAMYFCASSREAGADTQYFGPGTRLTVL.